This TCR beta chain was sequenced in a study of a mutant IDH1 vaccine in newly diagnosed glioma. V was cut by 1 base and J by 3 bases, with 7 bases left in between. CDR1 is SNHLY, CDR2 FYNNEI, per germline. The CDR3 runs to 13 residues. About this clone: The target antigen is unknown.

Findings of the study overall: Vaccination induced immune responses in 93.3% of patients.

Time point reported: week 47, end of study. It was 300 ug of mutant IDH1 20-mer peptide that made up each vaccine dose, given with topical imiquimod. Method: immunoSEQ multiplex PCR; TCRdb's copy keeps in-frame clones and lacks some. The table lists about 34,000 clones, 80% to 90% of them singletons. The TCR originated in a woman between 25 and 40 years old with glioma. The chain recombines TRBV2 with TRBJ2-7; unclear D gene. Sample: PBMCs, taken from a glioma patient whose treatment included an IDH1 peptide vaccine. The CDR3 DNA follows: TGTGCCAGCAGTGAAGAGTTGGGCTACGAGCAGTACTTC. Its translation is CASSEELGYEQYF.